This TCR beta chain was captured in a study of cytomegalovirus exposure and HLA in healthy donors. General study points: Sequencing likely caused a cluster of highly shared sequence variants.

Points on this clone: Its antigen is unknown.

It was with 60 Vbeta and 13 Jbeta primers that the PCR ran. Generated by immunoSEQ multiplex PCR, the TCRdb table keeps only in-frame clones and is missing some. The data contain around 110,000 clones, about four fifths of them singletons. V gave up 4 bases and J gave up 3 bases, with 17 bases separating them. The CDR3 has 17 amino acids. Germline CDR1 is SGHRS and CDR2 is YFSETQ. The chain joins TRBV5-1 to TRBJ1-6; D possibly corresponds to TRBD1 (6 bases). This sequence was found in a young man in good health and CMV-seropositive. Sequencing was performed on PBMCs. The CDR3 nucleotides read TGCGCCAGCAGCCAGGGCCTCGGACAGTACTATAATTCACCCCTCCACTTT. Its protein is CASSQGLGQYYNSPLHF.